A selection of T cell receptor beta chains follows, all from one sample in a study of Ad26.COV2.S vaccination and SARS-CoV-2 variants. Clones were read by immunoSEQ multiplex PCR, and TCRdb kept only the in-frame ones, dropping some. The sample carries hundreds of thousands of clones, about four fifths recorded once. Sequences were derived from peripheral blood, sampled in a trial of Ad26.COV2.S vaccine versus placebo. The receptors originated from a person between 18 and 59 years old who received the Ad26.COV2.S COVID-19 vaccine or a placebo. Both conserved end residues are part of each CDR3. The D gene is left open where the match is weak. Expanded clones get a size class; other rows say once, few or many, or leave the size out.

clone size	V gene	D gene	J gene	CDR3 DNA	CDR3 protein
NA	TRBV20-1	NA	TRBJ1-2	TGCAGTGCTAGTTCAGCCTCCAACTATGGCTACACCTTC	CSASSASNYGYTF
NA	TRBV19	NA	TRBJ1-1	TGTGCCAGTAGTATAGGGGCACTTGAAGCTTTCTTT	CASSIGALEAFF
NA	TRBV7-9	NA	TRBJ2-1	TGTGCCAGCAGCCGGCTTCTAGCAGAATGGCAGTTCTTC	CASSRLLAEWQFF
once	TRBV5-1	NA	TRBJ2-5	TGCGCCAGCACGGGGGACGGCCTCGGGGGAGAGACCCAGTACTTC	CASTGDGLGGETQYF
NA	TRBV29-1	NA	TRBJ2-3	TGCAGCGTTGAGAGGATCCCAAAATCCACAGATACGCAGTATTTT	CSVERIPKSTDTQYF
NA	TRBV6-6	TRBD1	TRBJ1-6	TGTGCCAGCAGTTACGACAGGGGCGCTGATTCACCCCTCCACTTT	CASSYDRGADSPLHF
NA	TRBV5-6	NA	TRBJ1-3	TGTGCCAGCAGCTCCGGTCCAGGACACAGCTCTGGAAACACCATATATTTT	CASSSGPGHSSGNTIYF
NA	TRBV7-2	TRBD1	TRBJ1-5	TGTGCCAGCAGCTCCCAGGGGGCGATTCGTCAGCCCCAGCATTTT	CASSSQGAIRQPQHF
NA	TRBV27	NA	TRBJ1-5	TGTGCCAGCAGTTATCGCGCCCCCAATCAGCCCCAGCATTTT	CASSYRAPNQPQHF
NA	TRBV30	NA	TRBJ1-5	TGTGCCTGGAGTAGGAGTTATGATCAGCCCCAGCATTTT	CAWSRSYDQPQHF
few	TRBV6-1	NA	TRBJ1-4	TGTGCCAGCAGTGGCTGGGGGGAGGGAACTAATGAAAAACTGTTTTTT	CASSGWGEGTNEKLFF
once	TRBV7-3	NA	TRBJ2-2	TGTGCCAGCAGCTTGAGGACCTCCGGGGAGCTGTTTTTT	CASSLRTSGELFF
NA	TRBV5-4	TRBD2	TRBJ2-3	TGTGCCAGCAGCTTGGCCTCTACTAGCGGGGGGATGGATACGCAGTATTTT	CASSLASTSGGMDTQYF
NA	TRBV3-1/TRBV3-2	NA	TRBJ2-1	TGTGCCAGCAGCCAAGATCGAGGCAGGTGGAAGTTCTTC	CASSQDRGRWKFF
NA	TRBV12-2	NA	TRBJ1-2	TGTGCAAGTCGCTTACAGGGGGCCTATGGCTACACCTTC	CASRLQGAYGYTF
once	TRBV12-3/TRBV12-4	TRBD2	TRBJ2-1	TGTGCCAGCTGGGCGTCTAGGCGGGGGGGCCGATTCTTC	CASWASRRGGRFF
NA	TRBV19	NA	TRBJ2-7	TGTGCCAGTAGGGACCCAGGGAACTCCTACGAGCAGTACTTC	CASRDPGNSYEQYF
NA	TRBV6-6	TRBD1	TRBJ1-5	TGTGCCAGCAGTCCTACCGACGGGACAGTCCGTAATCAGCCCCAGCATTTT	CASSPTDGTVRNQPQHF
NA	TRBV27	NA	TRBJ1-5	TGTGCCAGCAGCCAAGGGGGCAATCAGCCCCAGCATTTT	CASSQGGNQPQHF
NA	TRBV5-1	NA	TRBJ2-7	TGCGCCAGCAGCTTGATGGCCAGGGGCTACGAGCAGTACTTC	CASSLMARGYEQYF
many	TRBV12-3/TRBV12-4	NA	TRBJ1-1	TGTGCCAGCAGTTCAGACAGGCGGGAAGCTTTCTTT	CASSSDRREAFF
NA	TRBV30	NA	TRBJ1-1	TGTGCCTGGAGTTTCGGGGGCTGGAACACTGAAGCTTTCTTT	CAWSFGGWNTEAFF
NA	TRBV6-5	NA	TRBJ2-5	TGTGCCAGCAGCAGGGAAAGGGAGACCCAGTACTTC	CASSRERETQYF
NA	TRBV10-3	TRBD1	TRBJ2-7	TGTGCCATCAGTCGGACAGGCGAATCCTACGAGCAGTACTTC	CAISRTGESYEQYF
NA	TRBV18	NA	TRBJ1-1	TGTGCCAGCTCACCTGCCGCCAGGAACACTGAAGCTTTCTTT	CASSPAARNTEAFF
NA	TRBV30	NA	TRBJ1-3	TGTGCCTGGAGTGTAGGCTCAGCTGGAAACACCATATATTTT	CAWSVGSAGNTIYF
NA	TRBV6-5	NA	TRBJ1-5	TGTGCCAGCAGTTACGGGGGAAGCCAGCCCCAGCATTTT	CASSYGGSQPQHF